Included here is one T cell receptor (beta chain) sequence, with context. What it binds is unknown. This table comes from immunoSEQ multiplex PCR, and its TCRdb copy is limited to in-frame clones, with some not included. Among about 120,000 clones listed, 90% were seen once. The data belong to a study of T cell clones after liver transplantation. Looking at the study overall: Third-party-reactive TCRbeta sequences from pre-transplant mixed lymphocyte reactions served as antigen-independent comparators.

Findings and limits, study-wide: Low donor cell numbers restricted donor-reactive repertoire measurement in a couple of subjects.

The clonotype was recovered from a human patient who received a liver transplant. Some T cells may be supplied by the graft donor. Sequences were derived from CD4+ T cells from blood, sampled 12 months after liver transplant.

CDR3 region: CASRERTAEKQYF. The DNA of the CDR3 is TGTGCCAGCAGGGAGCGGACTGCGGAAAAGCAGTACTTC. This sequence joins TRBV2 and TRBJ2-7, with D tentatively TRBD2 (5 bases). Germline V gene lookup returns CDR1 SNHLY and CDR2 FYNNEI. The CDR3 extends over 13 amino acids. Deletions cut 6 bases from V and 8 bases from J, with 17 bases between.